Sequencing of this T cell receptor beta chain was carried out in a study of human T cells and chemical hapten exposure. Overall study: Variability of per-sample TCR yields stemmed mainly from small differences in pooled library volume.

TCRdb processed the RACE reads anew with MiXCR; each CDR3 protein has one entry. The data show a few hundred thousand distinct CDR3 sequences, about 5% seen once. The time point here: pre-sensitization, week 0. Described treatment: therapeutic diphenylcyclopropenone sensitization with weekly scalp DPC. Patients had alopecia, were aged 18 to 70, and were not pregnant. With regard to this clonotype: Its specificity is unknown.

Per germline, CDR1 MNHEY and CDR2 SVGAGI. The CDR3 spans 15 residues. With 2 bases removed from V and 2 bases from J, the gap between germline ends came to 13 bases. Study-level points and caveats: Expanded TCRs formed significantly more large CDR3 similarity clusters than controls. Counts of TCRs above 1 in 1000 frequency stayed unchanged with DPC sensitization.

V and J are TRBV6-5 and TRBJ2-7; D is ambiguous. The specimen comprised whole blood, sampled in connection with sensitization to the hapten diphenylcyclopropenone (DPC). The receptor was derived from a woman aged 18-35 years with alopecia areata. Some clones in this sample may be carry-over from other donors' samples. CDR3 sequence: CASSYSQDVTYEQYF. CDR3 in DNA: TGTGCCAGCAGTTACAGCCAGGACGTTACCTACGAGCAGTACTTC.